Presented here are 24 T cell receptor beta chains from one specimen sequenced in a study of technical replicates of blood from several donors. Produced via immunoSEQ multiplex PCR; TCRdb's table is partial and in-frame only. The sample holds approximately 12,000 clones, over 70% seen once. The sample taken for sequencing was PBMCs. The receptors derive from a human donor in good health.

The chain couples TRBV30 to TRBJ2-3; 7 bases fit TRBD2. Germline CDR1 and CDR2: GTSNPN and SVGIG (reference sequence). The junction had 5 bases not matched to a gene; V was cut back by 3 bases and J by 2 bases. The CDR3 length is 14 residues. CDR3 nucleotide sequence: TGTGCCTGGAGACCGGGACTACACACAGATACGCAGTATTTT. This encodes CAWRPGLHTDTQYF.

The chain combines TRBV19 with TRBJ2-5; 8 positions match TRBD1. The CDR3 consists of 16 residues. With 10 bases clipped from V and 1 base from J, the junction kept 14 bases outside the gene matches. The V gene's germline CDR1 is LNHDA and CDR2 SQIVND (reference sequence). CDR3 DNA: TGTGCCACCCAGGGGGCCGGGACTTCTTCCCAAGAGACCCAGTACTTC. Amino acids: CATQGAGTSSQETQYF.

In the case of this clone: One end of the junction fails to match germline, which may point to a read error. The chain combines TRBV30 with TRBJ2-7; perhaps D is TRBD1 or TRBD2 (7 bases each). The length of the CDR3 is 11 residues. Germline V gives CDR1 GTSNPN, CDR2 SVGIG (reference sequence). The CDR3 loop reads CAGRDSYEQYF. The CDR3 coding sequence is TGTGCCGGGAGGGACAGCTACGAGCAGTACTTC.

CDR3 protein: CASSKGLAGGGEQFF. CDR3 nucleotides: TGTGCCAGCAGCAAGGGACTAGCGGGAGGTGGTGAGCAGTTCTTC. J is TRBJ2-1 and V is TRBV11-3, with 15 bases identical to TRBD2. The CDR3 consists of 15 residues. Germline V lookup: CDR1 SGHNT, CDR2 YENEEA. V was pared by 5 bases and J by 9 bases, with 5 bases of the junction left unmatched.

The chain combines TRBV7-6 with TRBJ2-5; weak D call: TRBD1 (6 bases). Germline CDR1 SGHVS, CDR2 FNYEAQ. Between the trimmed V and J ends, which lost 5 bases and 4 bases, there was a span of 14 bases. This CDR3 region has 14 residues. CDR3 sequence (DNA): TGTGCCAGCAGCCGCGCCACAGGGTCAGAGACCCAGTACTTC. This sequence encodes CASSRATGSETQYF.

The V gene is TRBV5-1, the J gene TRBJ2-1; a possible D gene is TRBD1 (6 bases). Germline V gene data show CDR1 as SGHRS and CDR2 as YFSETQ. The CDR3 extends over 16 amino acids. The V end was cut by 4 bases, the J end by 8 bases, with 22 bases between. The CDR3 DNA sequence: TGCGCCAGCAGCCGGAGCCCGGCAGGGGATTACGATGAGCAGTTCTTC. Amino acid sequence: CASSRSPAGDYDEQFF.

The rearrangement joins TRBV7-9 to TRBJ2-4, with TRBD2 matching 12 bases. Germline lookup yields CDR1 SEHNR and CDR2 FQNEAQ (reference sequence). The CDR3 totals 14 residues. The V gene end was trimmed by 5 bases and the J gene end by 7 bases; junction bases not matched to a gene: 3. The chain's CDR3 is CASSLGTSGNIQYF. CDR3 in DNA: TGTGCCAGCAGCCTAGGGACTAGCGGGAACATTCAGTACTTC.

This clone was observed a handful of times. The chain recombines TRBV7-9 with TRBJ2-1, with D unclear. CDR3 length: 14 amino acids. The V and J ends lost 0 bases and 8 bases respectively, with 11 bases between them. Germline CDR1 is SEHNR and CDR2 is FQNEAQ (reference sequence). This CDR3 reads CASSLASYRDEQFF. CDR3 sequence (DNA): TGTGCCAGCAGCTTAGCCAGCTATCGGGATGAGCAGTTCTTC.

The chain recombines TRBV30 with TRBJ2-7; a possible D gene is TRBD2 (5 bases). The V gene lost 2 bases and the J gene lost 0 bases, with 11 bases spanning the gap. The length of the CDR3 is 14 residues. The germline V gene encodes CDR1 GTSNPN and CDR2 SVGIG (reference sequence). The CDR3 protein is CAWSPDLPSYEQYF. The CDR3 DNA reads as TGTGCCTGGAGTCCGGACTTGCCCTCCTACGAGCAGTACTTC.

The chain is built from TRBV5-6 and TRBJ2-7; TRBD2 might be the D (6 bases). V lost 3 bases, J lost 7 bases, and 17 bases lay in between. The CDR3 sequence is 14 residues long. Germline lookup yields CDR1 SGHDT and CDR2 YYEEEE. CDR3: CASSWGEDRGEQYF. The CDR3 nucleotides are TGTGCCAGCAGCTGGGGGGAGGATCGGGGGGAGCAGTACTTC.

This clone turned up a few times. The chain recombines TRBV28 with TRBJ1-5, with 10 nucleotides matching TRBD1. The CDR3 length is 15 residues. The junction had 6 bases not matched to a gene; V was cut back by 5 bases and J by 5 bases. Germline assignment: CDR1 MDHEN and CDR2 SYDVKM. For the CDR3, the DNA is TGTGCCAGCAGTATACGGACAGGGGGTGATCAGCCCCAGCATTTT. It encodes CASSIRTGGDQPQHF.

The chain joins TRBV6-5 to TRBJ1-5; 8 positions match TRBD1. Germline trimming cut 6 bases from V and 7 bases from J; bases unmatched to any gene: 11. This CDR3 is 15 amino acids long. CDR1 is MNHEY, CDR2 SVGAGI, per germline. CDR3 protein: CASRAASGGGQPQHF. CDR3 DNA: TGTGCCAGCAGAGCAGCTTCAGGGGGCGGACAGCCCCAGCATTTT.

V is TRBV19 and J is TRBJ1-1; a weak D match, TRBD1 (6 bases). Trimming stripped 5 bases from V and 1 base from J, with 14 bases between. Germline CDR1 is LNHDA and CDR2 is SQIVND (reference sequence). The CDR3 covers 15 residues. CDR3 DNA sequence: TGTGCCAGTAGTTTCCACGGGACACCGAACACTGAAGCTTTCTTT. Encoded protein: CASSFHGTPNTEAFF.

Only one count was recorded for this clone. The chain is built from TRBV6-6 and TRBJ1-2; D is uncertain. Per the germline V gene, CDR1 is MNHNY and CDR2 is SVGAGI (reference sequence). The length of the CDR3 is 13 residues. V was shortened by 6 bases and J by 2 bases, with 10 bases between the two germline ends. The CDR3 DNA sequence: TGTGCCAGCAGGAGAGTAGAAAACTATGGCTACACCTTC. As protein: CASRRVENYGYTF.

The rearrangement joins TRBV7-7 to TRBJ2-2; D gene ambiguous. This CDR3 has 14 amino acids. Germline lookup yields CDR1 SSHAT and CDR2 FNYEAQ (reference sequence). With 5 bases removed from V and 3 bases from J, the gap between germline ends came to 10 bases. The chain's CDR3 is CASSLGQDTGELFF. CDR3 DNA: TGTGCCAGCAGCCTAGGGCAAGACACCGGGGAGCTGTTTTTT.

The chain couples TRBV2 to TRBJ2-2, with D perhaps matching TRBD1 (6 bases). V dropped 6 bases and J dropped 4 bases, with 18 bases sitting between them. The CDR3 length is 16 residues. CDR1 and CDR2 (germline): SNHLY, FYNNEI. The chain's CDR3 is CASRPGVGGFTGELFF. The CDR3 nucleotides are TGTGCCAGCAGACCCGGGGTAGGGGGATTCACCGGGGAGCTGTTTTTT.

The J gene is TRBJ2-1, the V gene TRBV5-4; 7 positions match TRBD2. Unmatched junction bases numbered 10, after V lost 0 bases and J lost 7 bases. CDR1 is SGHNT and CDR2 is YYREEE in the germline V gene (reference sequence). The CDR3 covers 16 residues. The CDR3 nucleotides read TGTGCCAGCAGCTTGGAGTCGGGGGAGGGATGGAATGAGCAGTTCTTC. Protein sequence: CASSLESGEGWNEQFF.

The V gene is TRBV5-1, the J gene TRBJ2-4; D possibly corresponds to TRBD1 (6 bases). This CDR3 comprises 14 residues. V lost 4 bases, J lost 6 bases, and 14 bases lay in between. Germline CDR1 and CDR2: SGHRS and YFSETQ. The CDR3 spells CASSDGGPGNIQYF. The CDR3, as DNA: TGCGCCAGCAGCGATGGGGGCCCCGGAAACATTCAGTACTTC.

The chain employs TRBV6-5 and TRBJ2-3, with TRBD2 as a possible D gene (6 bases). Trimming took off 5 bases at V and 1 base at J, with 13 bases between the two ends. Per germline, CDR1 MNHEY and CDR2 SVGAGI. This CDR3 has 15 residues. The CDR3 coding sequence is TGTGCCAGCAGTCGAACTAGCATAGGCACAGATACGCAGTATTTT. Its translation: CASSRTSIGTDTQYF.

This sequence joins TRBV19 and TRBJ2-6; D might be TRBD1 (6 bases). Germline loops: CDR1 LNHDA, CDR2 SQIVND (reference sequence). CDR3 length: 16 residues. V was shortened by 5 bases and J by 4 bases, with 15 bases between the two germline ends. The CDR3: CASSPGQFSGANVLTF. In DNA form, the CDR3 reads TGTGCCAGTAGTCCCGGACAGTTCTCCGGGGCCAACGTCCTGACTTTC.

The chain joins TRBV19 to TRBJ2-5, with 7 nucleotides matching TRBD2. The germline V gene has CDR1 LNHDA and CDR2 SQIVND (reference sequence). V gave up 6 bases and J gave up 4 bases; unmatched junction bases: 8. The CDR3 runs 14 residues. CDR3 protein: CASSRTRRGETQYF. The DNA of the CDR3 is TGTGCCAGTAGCCGGACTAGGCGCGGAGAGACCCAGTACTTC.

The V gene is TRBV5-1, the J gene TRBJ1-3; D may be TRBD1 (6 bases). The germline V gene has CDR1 SGHRS and CDR2 YFSETQ. V lost 0 bases and J 3 bases, leaving 13 bases between the germline ends. CDR3 length: 16 amino acids. The CDR3 loop is CASSLGYRASGNTIYF. DNA of the CDR3: TGCGCCAGCAGCTTGGGTTACAGGGCTAGTGGAAACACCATATATTTT. The full variable domain, rest sourced from reference TRBV5-1 and TRBJ1-3, is KAGVTQTPRYLIKTRGQQVTLSCSPISGHRSVSWYQQTPGQGLQFLFEYFSETQRNKGNFPGRFSGRQFSNSRSEMNVSTLELGDSALYLCASSLGYRASGNTIYFGEGSWLTVV.

The V and J genes are TRBV5-8 and TRBJ2-7; 7 bases match TRBD1. Germline V gives CDR1 SGHTS, CDR2 YDEGEE. V shed 7 bases and J 0 bases; nucleotides not matched to a gene: 10. The CDR3 length is 15 residues. CDR3 region: CASLEGQPYSYEQYF. DNA for the CDR3: TGTGCCAGCCTCGAGGGACAGCCATACTCCTACGAGCAGTACTTC.

The rearrangement joins TRBV4-1 to TRBJ1-1; D is uncertain. Germline values: CDR1 MGHRA, CDR2 YSYEKL. The length of the CDR3 is 14 residues. Trimming took off 3 bases at V and 6 bases at J, with 14 bases between the two ends. CDR3 protein: CASSHPTREPEAFF. In DNA, the CDR3 is TGCGCCAGCAGCCACCCCACGCGGGAACCTGAAGCTTTCTTT.